The 14 T cell receptor beta chains below were found in one sample sequenced in a study of cytomegalovirus exposure and HLA in healthy donors. The primer mix had 60 Vbeta and 13 Jbeta primers. Measured with immunoSEQ multiplex PCR; TCRdb has only the in-frame clones, and not every one. The sample carries 80,000 to 100,000 clones, 65% to 80% recorded once. Sequencing input: PBMCs. The receptors shown here come from a woman between 18 and 30 years old in good health and CMV-seropositive.

The rearrangement links TRBV20-1 to TRBJ1-2; D is uncertain. V lost 3 bases, J lost 8 bases, and 10 bases lay in between. The CDR3 extends over 11 amino acids. Germline CDR1 reads DFQATT; CDR2 reads SNEGSKA (reference sequence). CDR3 coding DNA: TGCAGTGCTAGGCACAGTAAGGGCTACACCTTC. Residues: CSARHSKGYTF.

The CDR3 reads CASSFPGTGGVEQYF. CDR3 in DNA: TGTGCCAGCAGCTTCCCTGGGACAGGGGGCGTCGAGCAGTACTTC. The rearrangement joins TRBV7-9 to TRBJ2-7, with TRBD1 matching 12 bases. Germline CDR1 and CDR2: SEHNR and FQNEAQ (reference sequence). J lost 6 bases, V lost 3 bases, and 6 bases had no gene match. This CDR3 has 15 residues.

The chain has TRBV7-9 and TRBJ2-5; D unclear. This CDR3 comprises 11 residues. Trimming took off 9 bases at V and 3 bases at J, with 8 bases between the two ends. The V gene's germline CDR1 is SEHNR and CDR2 FQNEAQ (reference sequence). The CDR3 protein is CASESKETQYF. CDR3 in DNA: TGTGCCAGTGAGTCCAAAGAGACCCAGTACTTC.

This clone appeared a single time. This sequence joins TRBV27 and TRBJ1-5; the match to TRBD1 covers 7 bases. This CDR3 spans 14 amino acids. Germline V gene sequence: CDR1 MNHEY, CDR2 SMNVEV (reference sequence). The ends lost 6 bases at V and 6 bases at J; junction bases unmatched: 8. CDR3 protein: CASRPTGASQPQHF. CDR3 DNA: TGTGCCAGCAGACCCACAGGGGCTAGTCAGCCCCAGCATTTT.

On this clone: Germline and junction disagree at one end, which may indicate a read error. The chain employs TRBV2 and TRBJ2-5, with TRBD2 as a possible D gene (6 bases). Germline assignment: CDR1 SNHLY and CDR2 FYNNEI. There are 12 residues in the CDR3. CDR3 sequence (DNA): TGTGCCAGCAGCGAAGGGAGGGAGACCCAGTACTTC. This codes for CASSEGRETQYF.

This rearrangement joins TRBV19 to TRBJ1-5; the match to TRBD1 covers 10 bases. Germline CDR1 reads LNHDA; CDR2 reads SQIVND (reference sequence). CDR3 size: 16 residues. V lost 7 bases and J lost 3; bases outside the gene matches: 9. The CDR3 sequence is CASTPLGQGINQPQHF. Written as DNA, the CDR3 is TGTGCCAGTACCCCATTGGGACAGGGGATCAATCAGCCCCAGCATTTT.

The rearrangement uses TRBV6-1 and TRBJ2-1; tentative D call: TRBD1 (6 bases). This CDR3 has 13 amino acids. Germline-derived CDR1 and CDR2 are MNHNS and SASEGT. Trimming pared 5 bases from V and 5 bases from J, leaving 10 bases between. CDR3 sequence: CASSPTGNNEQFF. CDR3 nucleotides: TGTGCCAGCAGTCCAACAGGGAACAATGAGCAGTTCTTC.

The CDR3 protein is CASSMGTSGSGDTQYF. CDR3 sequence (DNA): TGTGCCAGCAGCATGGGGACTAGCGGGAGCGGAGATACGCAGTATTTT. The chain uses TRBV5-4 and TRBJ2-3; 14 bases are a match to TRBD2. Unmatched junction bases numbered 6, after V lost 4 bases and J lost 5 bases. There are 16 residues in the CDR3. Germline lookup yields CDR1 SGHNT and CDR2 YYREEE (reference sequence).

CDR3 nucleotides: TGTGCCAGCACAGGGTGGGACACCATATATTTT. Protein product: CASTGWDTIYF. The genes are TRBV19 and TRBJ1-3; tentative D call: TRBD1 (6 bases). Germline CDR1 is LNHDA and CDR2 is SQIVND (reference sequence). The CDR3 totals 11 residues. V was trimmed by 9 bases and J by 8 bases, leaving 11 bases between them.

The chain has TRBV18 and TRBJ1-2; 7 positions agree with TRBD1. Germline V CDR1 and CDR2: KGHSH, LQKENI. There are 16 residues in the CDR3. The V and J ends lost 0 bases and 8 bases, in that order; junction bases with no gene match: 12. CDR3 bases: TGTGCCAGCTCACCACCTCCCGCCAGGGTAGGGGGCGGCTACACCTTC. It yields the protein CASSPPPARVGGGYTF.

This sequence joins TRBV18 and TRBJ1-6; the D is unclear. Germline-derived CDR1 and CDR2 are KGHSH and LQKENI. V shed 8 bases and J shed 9 bases, with 20 bases lying between them. The CDR3 loop spans 15 amino acids. CDR3 DNA: TGTGCCAGCCGAAACGAGGAAGACCGGGGTTCACCCCTCCACTTT. This encodes CASRNEEDRGSPLHF.

This clone was counted between two and nine times. DNA of the CDR3: TGTGCCAGCAGCAAAGGAGGGAGGGCCTTCTACGAGCAGTACTTC. It is translated as CASSKGGRAFYEQYF. The genes are TRBV21-1 and TRBJ2-7; TRBD2, the table's D call, lacks a check against the DNA. TRBV21-1 is a documented pseudogene. The CDR3 covers 15 residues.

A few counts support this clone. The chain links TRBV27 to TRBJ2-1; 14 positions agree with TRBD2. The V gene end was trimmed by 1 base and the J gene end by 13 bases; junction bases not matched to a gene: 9. The CDR3 runs to 16 residues. Germline V gene sequence: CDR1 MNHEY, CDR2 SMNVEV (reference sequence). The CDR3 nucleotides are TGTGCCAGCAGTTTATTCAGGACTAGCGGGAGGCAAATCCAGTTCTTC. Protein product: CASSLFRTSGRQIQFF.

This chain connects TRBV18 to TRBJ1-5; 8 nucleotides line up with TRBD1. J lost 2 bases, V lost 3 bases, and 3 bases had no gene match. Germline V gene lookup returns CDR1 KGHSH and CDR2 LQKENI. The CDR3 loop spans 15 amino acids. DNA for the CDR3: TGTGCCAGCTCACCTTCAGGGGGCGGCAATCAGCCCCAGCATTTT. Translating it yields CASSPSGGGNQPQHF.